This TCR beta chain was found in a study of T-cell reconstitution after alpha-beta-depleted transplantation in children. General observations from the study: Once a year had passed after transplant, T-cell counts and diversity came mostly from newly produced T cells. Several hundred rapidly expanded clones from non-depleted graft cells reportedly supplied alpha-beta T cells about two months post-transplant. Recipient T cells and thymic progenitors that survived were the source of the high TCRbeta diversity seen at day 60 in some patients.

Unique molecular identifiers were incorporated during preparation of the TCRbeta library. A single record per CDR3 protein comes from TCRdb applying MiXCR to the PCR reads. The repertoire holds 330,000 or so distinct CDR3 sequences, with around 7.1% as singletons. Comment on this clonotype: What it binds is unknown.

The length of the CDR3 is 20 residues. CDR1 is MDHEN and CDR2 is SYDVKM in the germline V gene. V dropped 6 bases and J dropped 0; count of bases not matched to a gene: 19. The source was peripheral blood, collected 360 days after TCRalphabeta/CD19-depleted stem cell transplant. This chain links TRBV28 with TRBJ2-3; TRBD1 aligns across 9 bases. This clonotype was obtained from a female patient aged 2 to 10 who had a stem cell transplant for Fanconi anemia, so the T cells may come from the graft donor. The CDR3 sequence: CASSLPLPPGQGTSTDTQYF. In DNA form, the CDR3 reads TGTGCCAGCAGCCTCCCCCTCCCCCCGGGACAGGGCACTAGCACAGATACGCAGTATTTT.